One and the same sample provided the 9 T cell receptor beta chains below, sequenced in a study of CD8+CD57+ T cells in acquired aplastic anemia (dated by TCRdb to 2016 to 2019). Overall study results and their limits: In patients, diversity was decreased in CD8+CD57+ cells compared with the total CD4+ and CD8+ cell pools.

Sequencing was performed on an Illumina HiSeq 2000. Profiling of TCR beta VDJ combinations and CDR3 sequences used genomic DNA as the template. TCRdb reprocessed the public reads (quality trimming at Q25 with fastp, clone calling with MiXCR) and kept in-frame beta chains. Merged by CDR3 protein, the rows form single entries marked with the most common genes and DNA. This sample comprises about 21,000 distinct CDR3 sequences, less than 40% of them detected only once. The ten most abundant clones make up around 87% of the sample. Flow cytometry had shown CD8+CD57+ cell expansion in the patients selected for sequencing. Antigen specificity for these receptors is unknown. Sequences were obtained from CD8+CD57+ T cells sorted from PBMCs. The cell subset or site label here, explained by the study, means: bead-enriched CD8+CD57+ effector memory T cells from SAA patients. All receptors derive from a human donor with aplastic anemia.

The V and J genes are TRBV30 and TRBJ1-1; D is uncertain. The V end lost 4 bases, the J end lost 2 bases, and 5 bases lay between the germline ends. Germline lookup yields CDR1 GTSNPN and CDR2 SVGIG (reference sequence). CDR3 length: 11 amino acids. Here the CDR3 reads CAWTVNTEAFF. The CDR3 DNA is TGTGCCTGGACGGTTAACACTGAAGCTTTCTTT.

This clonotype was detected a few times. The chain combines TRBV7-9 with TRBJ2-7; D unclear. V was clipped by 3 bases and J by 2 bases, with 8 bases between them. The germline V gene has CDR1 SEHNR and CDR2 FQNEAQ (reference sequence). The length of the CDR3 is 13 residues. CDR3 nucleotide sequence: TGTGCCAGCAGCTTCCAGGCAGCCTACGAGCAGTACTTC. Amino acid sequence: CASSFQAAYEQYF.

The genes are TRBV7-8 and TRBJ2-7, with no clear D. This CDR3 has 14 amino acids. CDR1 and CDR2 (germline): SGHVS, FQNEAQ. V lost 7 bases to trimming and J lost 0 bases, with 13 bases between them. As DNA, the CDR3 is TGTGCCAGCAAGGCAGGTCACAGCTCCTACGAGCAGTACTTC. Its translation: CASKAGHSSYEQYF.

V is TRBV9 and J is TRBJ2-3; 10 bases map to TRBD2. V lost 3 bases, J lost 2 bases, and 6 bases stayed unmatched. In germline, CDR1 is SGDLS, CDR2 YYNGEE. CDR3 length: 16 amino acids. CDR3 sequence (DNA): TGTGCCAGCAGCGCTGGGACTAGCGCCGCCACAGATACGCAGTATTTT. This translates into CASSAGTSAATDTQYF.

The chain combines TRBV6-1 with TRBJ2-7; TRBD2 matches at 8 bases. This CDR3 is built from 14 residues. The V gene end was trimmed by 4 bases and the J gene end by 2 bases; junction bases not matched to a gene: 4. Germline V gene data show CDR1 as MNHNS and CDR2 as SASEGT. In nucleotides, the CDR3 is TGTGCCAGCAGTGGTAGCGGGGACCCCTACGAGCAGTACTTC. Translating it yields CASSGSGDPYEQYF.

This clonotype was detected a few times. This chain uses TRBV7-9 with TRBJ2-3, with D unclear. This CDR3 is built from 12 residues. V was clipped by 6 bases and J by 9 bases, with 13 bases between them. Per germline, CDR1 SEHNR and CDR2 FQNEAQ (reference sequence). The DNA for the CDR3 is TGTGCCAGCAGACAATCTGGGATGACGCAGTATTTT. It yields the protein CASRQSGMTQYF.

This clonotype was detected only a few times. This rearrangement joins TRBV7-2 to TRBJ2-7; a possible D gene is TRBD1 (6 bases). V was shortened by 2 bases and J by 3 bases, with 29 bases between the two germline ends. The germline V gene encodes CDR1 SGHTA and CDR2 FQGNSA. The CDR3 extends over 20 amino acids. The CDR3: CASSLSRTNIPLTRGYEQYF. DNA of the CDR3: TGTGCCAGCAGCTTAAGTAGGACGAACATCCCGTTAACCAGGGGCTACGAGCAGTACTTC.

This chain joins TRBV12-3 or TRBV12-4 and TRBJ2-5, with 13 positions matching TRBD2. V was pared by 6 bases and J by 5 bases, with 6 bases of the junction left unmatched. The CDR3 extends over 15 amino acids. The CDR3 sequence is CASSTSGGAPETQYF. DNA for the CDR3: TGTGCCAGCAGCACTAGCGGGGGGGCCCCCGAGACCCAGTACTTC.

As DNA, the CDR3 is TGTGCCAGCAGGCCGGGACTAGCGGACTACAATGAGCAGTTCTTC. Protein product: CASRPGLADYNEQFF. This chain uses TRBV6-1 with TRBJ2-1, with 11 bases lining up with TRBD2. Germline values: CDR1 MNHNS, CDR2 SASEGT. The CDR3 totals 15 residues. Unmatched junction bases numbered 4, after V lost 6 bases and J lost 3 bases.